The subject of this entry is one TCR beta chain. Antigen specificity is unknown. TCRdb redid the calling of the RT-PCR reads with MiXCR, one entry per CDR3 protein. The data contain a few hundred thousand distinct CDR3 sequences, roughly 7.9% of them singletons. Trimming left V 2 bases short and J 3 bases short, with 4 bases between. CDR1 LGHNT and CDR2 FRNRAP come from the germline V gene. The CDR3 is 12 residues long. The sample is drawn from a study of response to subunit inactivated influenza vaccine. General study findings and limits: The authors suggested that few new T cells are recruited per seasonal influenza vaccination.

This chain links TRBV12-5 with TRBJ2-5; D is unresolved. This sample comprised PBMCs from blood, obtained less than 30 months after vaccination. This clonotype was sampled from a man aged 50 to 75 who received an inactivated influenza vaccine. CDR3 DNA: TGTGCTAGTGGTTTGCGGGAAGAGACCCAGTACTTC. Its translation is CASGLREETQYF.